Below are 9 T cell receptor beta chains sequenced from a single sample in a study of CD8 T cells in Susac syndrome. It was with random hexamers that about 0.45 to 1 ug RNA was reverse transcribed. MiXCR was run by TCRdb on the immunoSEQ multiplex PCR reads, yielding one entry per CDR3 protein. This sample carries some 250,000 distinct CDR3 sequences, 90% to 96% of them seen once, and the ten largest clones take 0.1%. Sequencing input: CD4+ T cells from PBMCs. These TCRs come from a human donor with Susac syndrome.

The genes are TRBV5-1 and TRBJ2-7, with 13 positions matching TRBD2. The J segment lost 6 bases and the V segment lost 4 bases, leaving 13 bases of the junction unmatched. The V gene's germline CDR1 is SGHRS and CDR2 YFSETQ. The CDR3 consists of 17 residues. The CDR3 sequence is CASSHGLAGVVGSEQYF. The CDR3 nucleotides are TGCGCCAGCAGCCACGGACTAGCGGGAGTTGTAGGGAGCGAGCAGTACTTC.

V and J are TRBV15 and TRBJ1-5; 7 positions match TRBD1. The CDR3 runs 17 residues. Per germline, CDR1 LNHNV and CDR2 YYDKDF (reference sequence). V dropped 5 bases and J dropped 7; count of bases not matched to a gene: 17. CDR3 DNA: TGTGCCACCAGCGTGGACTCCGGGACAGTGACAAAACAGCCCCAGCATTTT. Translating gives CATSVDSGTVTKQPQHF.

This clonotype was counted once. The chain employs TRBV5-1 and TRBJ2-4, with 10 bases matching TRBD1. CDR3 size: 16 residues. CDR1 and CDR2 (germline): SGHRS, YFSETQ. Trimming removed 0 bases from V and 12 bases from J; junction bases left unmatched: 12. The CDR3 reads CASSLGATGGVFTQYF. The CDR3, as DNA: TGCGCCAGCAGCTTGGGAGCGACAGGGGGCGTTTTTACTCAGTACTTC.

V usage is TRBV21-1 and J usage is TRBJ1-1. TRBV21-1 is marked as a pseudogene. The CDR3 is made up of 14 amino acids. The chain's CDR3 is CASSKVVCGTEAFF. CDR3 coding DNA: TGTGCCAGCAGCAAAGTGGTTTGTGGCACTGAAGCTTTCTTT.

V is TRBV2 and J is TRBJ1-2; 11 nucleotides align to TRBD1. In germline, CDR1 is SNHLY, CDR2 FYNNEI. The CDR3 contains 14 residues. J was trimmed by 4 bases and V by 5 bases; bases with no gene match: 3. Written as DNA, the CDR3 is TGTGCCAGCAGTAGGGACAGGGGGATCTATGGCTACACCTTC. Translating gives CASSRDRGIYGYTF.

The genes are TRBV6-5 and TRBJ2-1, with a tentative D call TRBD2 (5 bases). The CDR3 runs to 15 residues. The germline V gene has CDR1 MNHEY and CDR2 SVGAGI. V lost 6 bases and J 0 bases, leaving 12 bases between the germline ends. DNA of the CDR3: TGTGCCAGCAGCCGATCGACTACCTCCTACAATGAGCAGTTCTTC. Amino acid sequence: CASSRSTTSYNEQFF.

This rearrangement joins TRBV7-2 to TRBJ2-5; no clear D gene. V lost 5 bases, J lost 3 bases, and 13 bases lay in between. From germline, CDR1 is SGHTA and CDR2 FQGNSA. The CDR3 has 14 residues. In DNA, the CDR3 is TGTGCCAGCAGCCTAGGGTCGCTGGAAGAGACCCAGTACTTC. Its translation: CASSLGSLEETQYF.

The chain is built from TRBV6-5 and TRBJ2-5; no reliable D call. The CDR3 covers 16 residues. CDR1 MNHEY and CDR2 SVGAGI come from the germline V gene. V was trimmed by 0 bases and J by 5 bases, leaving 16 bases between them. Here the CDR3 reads CASSYSGYQSDETQYF. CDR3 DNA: TGTGCCAGCAGTTACTCAGGGTACCAATCGGATGAGACCCAGTACTTC.

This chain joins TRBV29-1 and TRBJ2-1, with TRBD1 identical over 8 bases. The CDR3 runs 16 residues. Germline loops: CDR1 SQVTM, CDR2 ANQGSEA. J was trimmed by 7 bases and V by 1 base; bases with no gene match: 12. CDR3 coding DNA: TGCAGCGTTGAAGGGGGGAAAAGGACAGGGTTAAATGAGCAGTTCTTC. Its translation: CSVEGGKRTGLNEQFF.